This record concerns one T cell receptor beta chain sequence. Its antigen is not identified. The entry originates in a study of radiation and T cells in renal cell carcinoma. For the study at large: Nephrectomy followed 15 Gy stereotactic body radiation by 4 weeks.

Sequenced by immunoSEQ multiplex PCR; TCRdb stores in-frame clones only, minus some. This sample has 150,000 or so clones, with roughly 89% found just once. Time point denoted: blood 2 weeks post-SBRT. Treatment reported: 15 Gy SBRT to primary tumor, nephrectomy 4 weeks later. General study points: Without pretreatment biopsies, baseline tumor clonotype presence was undetermined.

Germline lookup yields CDR1 LNHDA and CDR2 SQIVND (reference sequence). The CDR3 is made up of 14 amino acids. Trimming removed 7 bases from V and 7 bases from J, with 16 bases in between. The sample in question was blood, obtained from a patient whose treatment included radiotherapy and nephrectomy. This TCR was recovered from a woman aged 50 to 65 with renal cell carcinoma. The chain combines TRBV19 with TRBJ2-2; D may be TRBD2 (6 bases). CDR3 in amino acids: CASKGTVHSGELFF. DNA of the CDR3: TGTGCCAGTAAGGGGACTGTACACAGCGGGGAGCTGTTTTTT.